In its sample, the clone carrying this T cell receptor beta chain was seen many times. Its target is not known. The data derive from a study of HIV-infected children after antiretroviral therapy interruption. Study background: Recorded EBV and CMV exposure existed for most children.

Study results and caveats: Naive CD4+ CDR3 sharing between time points fell after interruption began.

The TCR library was built from RNA with a 3' RACE protocol and unique molecular identifiers. Via MiXCR, TCRdb re-called the 3' RACE reads, giving one row per CDR3 protein. Altogether around 41,000 distinct CDR3 sequences are present, around 7% being singletons, with the ten largest covering more than 0.85%. Treatment described: PENTA 11 planned treatment interruption arm or continuous ART arm. At least 5 million viable PBMCs were required per cryopreserved sample. This CDR3 has 14 residues. Per the germline V gene, CDR1 is LNHNV and CDR2 is YYDKDF (reference sequence). V dropped 0 bases and J dropped 7 bases, with 10 bases sitting between them.

The V gene is TRBV15, the J gene TRBJ2-1; D is possibly TRBD2 (6 bases). The receptor was isolated from a pool of human donors with HIV. The specimen comprised CD45RA+ CD4+ T cells from PBMCs, pooled from several time points, sampled from a donor given antiretroviral therapy, either interrupted or continuous. Regarding subset: naive CD4+ CD45RA+ CD45RO- T cells. Written as DNA, the CDR3 is TGTGCCACCAGCAGAGATTCGGGGAGGAATGAGCAGTTCTTC. Translating it yields CATSRDSGRNEQFF.